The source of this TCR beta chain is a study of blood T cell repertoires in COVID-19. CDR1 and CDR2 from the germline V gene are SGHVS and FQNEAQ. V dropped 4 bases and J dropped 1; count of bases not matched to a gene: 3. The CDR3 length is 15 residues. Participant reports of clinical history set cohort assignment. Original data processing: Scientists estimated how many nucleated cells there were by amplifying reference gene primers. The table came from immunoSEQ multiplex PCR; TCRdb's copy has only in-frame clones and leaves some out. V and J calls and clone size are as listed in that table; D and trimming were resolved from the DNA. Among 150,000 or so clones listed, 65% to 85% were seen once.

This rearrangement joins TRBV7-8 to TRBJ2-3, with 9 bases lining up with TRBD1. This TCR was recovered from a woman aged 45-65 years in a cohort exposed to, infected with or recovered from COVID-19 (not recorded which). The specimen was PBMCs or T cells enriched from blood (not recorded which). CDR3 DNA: TGTGCCAGCAGCTACTGGACAGGGGGCACAGATACGCAGTATTTT. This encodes CASSYWTGGTDTQYF.